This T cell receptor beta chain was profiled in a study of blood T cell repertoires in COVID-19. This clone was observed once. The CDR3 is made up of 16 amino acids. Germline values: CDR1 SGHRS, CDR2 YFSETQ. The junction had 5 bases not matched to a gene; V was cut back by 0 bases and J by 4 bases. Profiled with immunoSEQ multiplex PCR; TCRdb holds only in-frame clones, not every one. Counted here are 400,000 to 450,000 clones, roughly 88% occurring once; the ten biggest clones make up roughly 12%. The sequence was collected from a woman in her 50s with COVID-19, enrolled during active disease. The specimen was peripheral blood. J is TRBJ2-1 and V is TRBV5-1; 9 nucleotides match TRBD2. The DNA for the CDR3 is TGCGCCAGCAGCTTGGTCCGAAGCGGGGGGTACAATGAGCAGTTCTTC. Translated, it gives CASSLVRSGGYNEQFF.